This TCR beta chain originates from a study of chemoradiotherapy in HPV16-positive cancers. Findings of the study overall: For HPV16-positive patients, expanding HPV-responsive T cells associated with longer recurrence-free survival. Non-HPV-specific T cells did not expand in tumors during treatment, whereas candidate HPV-specific clones and E7-related motifs did.

Trimming shortened V by 2 bases and J by 6 bases, and 7 bases separated the two germline ends. Germline CDR1 is SGHNT and CDR2 is YENEEA. This CDR3 is 12 amino acids long. Sequencing used immunoSEQ multiplex PCR; TCRdb keeps in-frame clones, though not all of them. The data show tens of thousands of clones, 85% to 90% seen once. Over chemoradiotherapy, repertoires were sampled more than once. On this clone itself: Its cognate antigen is unknown.

Here the sequenced sample was blood, taken from a patient who underwent chemoradiotherapy. This sequence originates from a human donor with HPV-associated anogenital cancer. The chain links TRBV11-3 to TRBJ1-2; tentative D call: TRBD1 (6 bases). The CDR3 region has the DNA TGTGCCAGCAGCTTATCAGGGGATGGCTACACCTTC. Translation: CASSLSGDGYTF.